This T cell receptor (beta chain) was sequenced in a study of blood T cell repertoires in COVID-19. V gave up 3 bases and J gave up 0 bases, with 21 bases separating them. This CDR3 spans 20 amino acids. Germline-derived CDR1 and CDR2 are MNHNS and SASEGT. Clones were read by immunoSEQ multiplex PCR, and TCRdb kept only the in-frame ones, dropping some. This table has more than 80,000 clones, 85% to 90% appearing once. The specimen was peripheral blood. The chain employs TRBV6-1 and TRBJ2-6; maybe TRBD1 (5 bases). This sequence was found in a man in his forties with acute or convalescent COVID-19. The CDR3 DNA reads TGTGCCAGCAGTGACAGATCAGGGATCAAGGCCTTCTCTGGGGCCAACGTCCTGACTTTC. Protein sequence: CASSDRSGIKAFSGANVLTF.